The present T cell receptor (beta chain) was sequenced within a study of cytomegalovirus exposure and HLA in healthy donors. Findings of the study overall: The study listed under 200 cytomegalovirus-associated TCR beta chains. An Asian-associated ancestry cluster reportedly showed fewer N-insertions than the approximately 670-donor mean in a later analysis.

On this clone itself: The antigen remains unidentified.

V was clipped by 5 bases and J by 4 bases, with 12 bases between them. The CDR3 sequence is 15 residues long. Looked up from germline, CDR1 is MNHNS and CDR2 is SASEGT. The PCR contained 60 Vbeta and 13 Jbeta primers. TCRdb's copy holds only in-frame clones and misses some; the assay was immunoSEQ multiplex PCR. There are about 200,000 clones in the sample; 75% to 90% occur only once, and roughly 0.33% lies in the top ten. The chain combines TRBV6-1 with TRBJ2-6; D may be TRBD1 (5 bases). Sequences were obtained from PBMCs. This TCR was recovered from a woman aged 25 to 39 in good health and CMV-seronegative. This chain's CDR3 is CASSRDRSGANVLTF. In nucleotides, the CDR3 is TGTGCCAGCAGTCGTGACAGAAGCGGGGCCAACGTCCTGACTTTC.